The 22 T cell receptor beta chains in this list originate from one sample, sequenced in a study of T cell responses to AZD1222 COVID-19 vaccine. TCRdb keeps only in-frame clones here, not all; method: immunoSEQ multiplex PCR. The sample has roughly 100,000 clones, 80% to 90% seen once; the top ten hold over 6.5%. The sequencing used peripheral blood, collected on day 0 of AZD1222 vaccination. These receptors were taken from an adult in good health.

The V and J genes are TRBV5-1 and TRBJ2-5, with unresolved D. V lost 4 bases and J 5 bases, leaving 12 bases between the germline ends. The germline CDR1 and CDR2 sequences are SGHRS and YFSETQ. The CDR3 runs to 13 residues. The CDR3 nucleotides are TGCGCCAGCAGCCCCTGGACGTTGGAGACCCAGTACTTC. It yields the protein CASSPWTLETQYF. The whole variable domain, remainder taken from reference TRBV5-1 and TRBJ2-5, is KAGVTQTPRYLIKTRGQQVTLSCSPISGHRSVSWYQQTPGQGLQFLFEYFSETQRNKGNFPGRFSGRQFSNSRSEMNVSTLELGDSALYLCASSPWTLETQYFGPGTRLLVL.

The chain carries TRBV2 and TRBJ1-1; D gene ambiguous. This CDR3 contains 12 residues. The germline V and J ends were trimmed by 10 bases and 1 base, with 10 bases remaining between them. Germline-derived CDR1 and CDR2 are SNHLY and FYNNEI. This CDR3 reads CATHWGNTEAFF. CDR3 DNA sequence: TGTGCCACCCACTGGGGGAACACTGAAGCTTTCTTT.

The V gene is TRBV29-1, the J gene TRBJ1-2; TRBD1 agrees at 7 bases. Germline V lookup: CDR1 SQVTM, CDR2 ANQGSEA. The CDR3 runs 14 residues. V shed 6 bases and J 3 bases; nucleotides not matched to a gene: 10. The CDR3 here is CSVGSRGQDYGYTF. In DNA form, the CDR3 reads TGCAGCGTGGGCTCCCGAGGACAGGACTATGGCTACACCTTC.

The J gene is TRBJ2-3, the V gene TRBV24-1, with TRBD2 identical over 9 bases. This CDR3 has 15 residues. In germline, CDR1 is KGHDR, CDR2 SFDVKD. After removal of 5 bases from V and 8 bases from J, the junction contained 10 bases not matched to a gene. The CDR3 loop reads CATSVNSGSRATQYF. Written as DNA, the CDR3 is TGTGCCACCAGTGTTAATAGCGGGAGTAGGGCTACGCAGTATTTT.

The rearrangement joins TRBV13 to TRBJ2-7; 8 nucleotides match TRBD2. The germline CDR1 and CDR2 sequences are PRHDT and FYEKMQ (reference sequence). The length of the CDR3 is 19 residues. Trimming took 5 bases from V and 1 from J; bases not matched to a gene: 19. The CDR3 protein is CASSPGGSGRGWRSYEQYF. The CDR3 nucleotides are TGTGCCAGCAGCCCTGGCGGGAGCGGGAGAGGCTGGCGGTCCTACGAGCAGTACTTC.

The genes are TRBV25-1 and TRBJ1-2; unclear D gene. This CDR3 contains 12 residues. Trimming took 0 bases from V and 4 from J, leaving 3 bases between them. Germline lookup yields CDR1 MGHDK and CDR2 SYGVNS. This CDR3 reads CASSEYPYGYTF. DNA for the CDR3: TGTGCCAGCAGTGAATACCCCTATGGCTACACCTTC.

The chain links TRBV4-1 to TRBJ2-7; no clear D. With 0 bases removed from V and 3 bases from J, the gap between germline ends came to 12 bases. The CDR3 spans 15 residues. Germline-derived CDR1 and CDR2 are MGHRA and YSYEKL. This CDR3 is CASSQEARINYEQYF. The CDR3 DNA follows: TGCGCCAGCAGCCAAGAGGCCAGAATAAACTACGAGCAGTACTTC.

This clone was picked up a small number of times. V and J are TRBV28 and TRBJ1-5, with a tentative D call TRBD1 (6 bases). Trimming took off 9 bases at V and 2 bases at J, with 14 bases between the two ends. The CDR3 is 14 amino acids. Germline CDR1 reads MDHEN; CDR2 reads SYDVKM. The CDR3 DNA is TGTGCCAGTCAACAGGGAGGGGGCAATCAGCCCCAGCATTTT. Residues: CASQQGGGNQPQHF.

The rearrangement uses TRBV5-8 and TRBJ2-3; D is unresolved. The V end lost 0 bases, the J end lost 6 bases, and 8 bases lay between the germline ends. Germline V gives CDR1 SGHTS, CDR2 YDEGEE. CDR3 size: 13 residues. The CDR3 sequence is CASSLADWDTQYF. The CDR3 bases are TGTGCCAGCAGCTTGGCCGACTGGGATACGCAGTATTTT.

This rearrangement joins TRBV23-1 to TRBJ1-2; possibly TRBD1 for D (5 bases). TRBV23-1 is identified as an open reading frame with a role that is uncertain. The CDR3 is 18 residues long. V lost 0 bases to trimming and J lost 0 bases, with 17 bases between them. The CDR3, as DNA: TGCGCCAGCAGTCAATCTAGGGGTTTCAGGATATCTAACTATGGCTACACCTTC. This sequence encodes CASSQSRGFRISNYGYTF.

The chain joins TRBV4-1 to TRBJ2-7; TRBD1 might be the D (6 bases). The CDR3 length is 15 residues. In germline, CDR1 is MGHRA, CDR2 YSYEKL. The V end was cut by 4 bases, the J end by 0 bases, with 13 bases between. CDR3 loop: CASSLRTDYSYEQYF. The CDR3 region has the DNA TGCGCCAGCAGCCTAAGGACAGATTACTCCTACGAGCAGTACTTC.

The chain joins TRBV27 to TRBJ2-1, with 12 bases lining up with TRBD2. This CDR3 has 18 residues. J gave up 3 bases and V 6 bases, and 12 bases lay outside the gene matches. Germline-derived CDR1 and CDR2 are MNHEY and SMNVEV (reference sequence). CDR3 in amino acids: CASRGLAGTFINYNEQFF. CDR3 bases: TGTGCCAGCAGAGGACTAGCGGGAACCTTCATCAACTACAATGAGCAGTTCTTC.

The chain joins TRBV7-2 to TRBJ2-4, with TRBD1 matching over 12 bases. Trimming cost V 1 base and J 8 bases; bases outside gene matches: 9. The length of the CDR3 is 17 residues. Germline lookup yields CDR1 SGHTA and CDR2 FQGNSA. The CDR3 DNA is TGTGCCAGCAGCTTAGGACTCGGGACAGGGGGCTCGTACATTCAGTACTTC. It is translated as CASSLGLGTGGSYIQYF.

The chain carries TRBV6-4 and TRBJ2-3; 8 bases match TRBD1. The ends lost 0 bases at V and 0 bases at J; junction bases unmatched: 2. Per the germline V gene, CDR1 is MRHNA and CDR2 is SNTAGT. The CDR3 spans 16 residues. The CDR3, as DNA: TGTGCCAGCAGTGACTCCCCAGGGGGCAGCACAGATACGCAGTATTTT. Its protein is CASSDSPGGSTDTQYF.

The chain employs TRBV28 and TRBJ1-1; 10 bases fit TRBD1. Germline CDR1 is MDHEN and CDR2 is SYDVKM. The J segment lost 0 bases and the V segment lost 3 bases, leaving 7 bases of the junction unmatched. The CDR3 consists of 17 residues. CDR3: CASSLSGQGSLNTEAFF. The CDR3 region has the DNA TGTGCCAGCAGTTTGTCGGGACAGGGGTCCCTGAACACTGAAGCTTTCTTT.

CDR3 sequence: CASSYPTGRTVQYF. Written as DNA, the CDR3 is TGTGCCAGCAGTTACCCTACCGGACGGACGGTCCAGTACTTC. The rearrangement uses TRBV6-2 or TRBV6-3 and TRBJ2-4; D is unclear. The V end was cut by 2 bases, the J end by 13 bases, with 18 bases between. CDR3 length equals 14 residues. Germline V gene data show CDR1 as MNHEY and CDR2 as SVGEGT.

The chain carries TRBV9 and TRBJ2-5, with D perhaps assigned TRBD1 or TRBD2 (5 bases each). Germline V lookup: CDR1 SGDLS, CDR2 YYNGEE. V was pared by 5 bases and J by 5 bases, with 16 bases between. The CDR3 consists of 14 residues. The CDR3 region has the DNA TGTGCCAGCAGTCAAGGGGACGTGGGGGAGACCCAGTACTTC. This translates into CASSQGDVGETQYF.

For the CDR3, the DNA is TGTGCCAGCAGCCAAGCAGGGTTCGAGCAGTACTTC. Protein: CASSQAGFEQYF. The chain couples TRBV3-1 (or the pseudogene TRBV3-2) to TRBJ2-7; D may be TRBD1 (5 bases). The CDR3 covers 12 residues. V was clipped by 1 base and J by 6 bases, with 7 bases between them. The germline gives CDR1 LGHDT, CDR2 YNNKEL (reference sequence).

The V and J genes are TRBV11-2 and TRBJ2-2; D gene ambiguous. From germline, CDR1 is SGHAT and CDR2 FQNNGV. V was clipped by 4 bases and J by 4 bases, with 10 bases between them. The CDR3 sequence is 14 residues long. In nucleotides, the CDR3 is TGTGCCAGCAGCTCCCGACCCTCCACCGGGGAGCTGTTTTTT. It is translated as CASSSRPSTGELFF. The full variable domain, its missing parts supplied by reference TRBV11-2 and TRBJ2-2, is EAGVAQSPRYKIIEKRQSVAFWCNPISGHATLYWYQQILGQGPKLLIQFQNNGVVDDSQLPKDRFSAERLKGVDSTLKIQPAKLEDSAVYLCASSSRPSTGELFFGEGSRLTVL.

The chain recombines TRBV6-2 or TRBV6-3 with TRBJ1-5; D is uncertain. V lost 0 bases to trimming and J lost 6 bases, with 6 bases between them. Germline values: CDR1 MNHEY, CDR2 SVGEGT. The CDR3 is made up of 13 amino acids. The DNA of the CDR3 is TGTGCCAGCAGTTACTCGACTGGTCAGCCCCAGCATTTT. Translation: CASSYSTGQPQHF.

The chain links TRBV10-3 to TRBJ1-1; D might be TRBD1 (5 bases). V was shortened by 4 bases and J by 2 bases, with 8 bases between the two germline ends. The CDR3 is 13 amino acids. Per germline, CDR1 ENHRY and CDR2 SYGVKD. DNA of the CDR3: TGTGCCATCAGTGTTACAGGAAACACTGAAGCTTTCTTT. Protein sequence: CAISVTGNTEAFF.

This clone was recorded a few times. The V and J genes are TRBV28 and TRBJ1-2, with a tentative D call TRBD1 (6 bases). V lost 6 bases and J 10 bases, leaving 18 bases between the germline ends. CDR3 length: 13 amino acids. The germline V gene has CDR1 MDHEN and CDR2 SYDVKM. CDR3 coding DNA: TGTGCCAGCAGCCCCACGGGGAACAGGGACTACACCTTC. Translated, it gives CASSPTGNRDYTF.